A selection of T cell receptor beta chains follows, all from one sample in a study of tumor and adjacent non-tumor tissue in lung cancer. TCRdb processed the multiplex PCR reads anew with MiXCR; each CDR3 protein has one entry. The profile shows 70,000 to 90,000 distinct CDR3 sequences, over 75% of them singletons. Sample: lung tumor tissue. The receptor set was obtained from a woman in her fifties or sixties with non-small cell lung cancer. CDR3s include the opening cysteine and the closing phenylalanine or tryptophan. The D gene is left open where the match is weak. Clone size, where shown, is once, few, many, or a class for clones that have expanded.

d_call clone_size j_call v_call cdr3_nt cdr3_aa
NA NA TRBJ1-1 TRBV6-5 TGTGCCAGCAGTTACTATGATGGTCGGCAGGGGAACACTGAAACTCTCTTT CASSYYDGRQGNTETLF
NA NA TRBJ1-4 TRBV30 TGTACCTGGAGTTGGCGGGGATGGGATGAAAATCTGTTTTTT CTWSWRGWDENLFF
NA NA TRBJ2-2 TRBV11-1 TGTGCCAGCTCTTTAGAGGGACCGAACACCGGGAAGCTGTTATTT CASSLEGPNTGKLLF
NA many TRBJ2-1 TRBV6-1 TGTGCCAGCAGCCCTTTAGAGGGGGGGGGCAATGAGCAGTTCTTC CASSPLEGGGNEQFF
NA NA TRBJ1-5 TRBV12-3/TRBV12-4 TGTGCCAGCAGTCGGCCTTGGACTGATAATCAGGCCCAGCATTTT CASSRPWTDNQAQHF
TRBD2 NA TRBJ2-3 TRBV11-2 TGTGCCAGCACTCCTTTAGTTTGGGCCTGGACTAGCGGGAGGTGCACAGATACGCAGTATTTT CASTPLVWAWTSGRCTDTQYF
NA NA TRBJ2-2 TRBV6-2/TRBV6-3 TGCGCCAGCAGTGCAGGCTCCGGGACGGCGAGCATCGGGGAGTTGTTTTTT CASSAGSGTASIGELFF
NA NA TRBJ1-4 TRBV11-3 TGTGTCAGCAGCTTGGACGCGGCGAATGAAAAACTGTTTTTT CVSSLDAANEKLFF
NA NA TRBJ2-6 TRBV29-1 TGTGGCGTTGTGGGGGGGCCGAGCTCTGGGGCCAACGTTCTGACTTTC CGVVGGPSSGANVLTF
TRBD1 NA TRBJ1-6 TRBV11-2 TGTGCCGGCAACTCTAGGGACAGCCATAATTCACCCCTCCACTTT CAGNSRDSHNSPLHF
NA NA TRBJ2-7 TRBV28 TGTGTCAGCGGGTTGTGGTTAGGGAACTACGAGCAATACTTC CVSGLWLGNYEQYF
NA NA TRBJ2-1 TRBV30 TGTGCCTGGACAACTAGCTCCAATGAGCAGTTCTTC CAWTTSSNEQFF
NA NA TRBJ1-2 TRBV6-5 TGTGCCAGCTTGGGTTCGGTTTGGGGGGCGGCCTATGGCCACACCTTC CASLGSVWGAAYGHTF
NA NA TRBJ1-5 TRBV10-2 TGCGCCAGCAGTGAGTTGGACATAATTCAGCCCCAGCGTTTT CASSELDIIQPQRF
NA NA TRBJ2-3 TRBV6-1 TGTGGCAGAAGTGAAGGAGTAGCACTCCCCACAGATACGCAGTATTTT CGRSEGVALPTDTQYF
NA NA TRBJ2-1 TRBV12-3/TRBV12-4 TGTGCCAGCAGTTTAGCAAGGGGTAATGAGCCGTTCTTC CASSLARGNEPFF
NA NA TRBJ1-5 TRBV12-3/TRBV12-4 TGTGCCAGTATTCCGGACAAGGGGTACAATCAGCCCCAGCATTTT CASIPDKGYNQPQHF
TRBD1 NA TRBJ1-1 TRBV6-6 TGTGCCAGCAGACCGGGACAGGAGAACATTGAAGCTATCTTT CASRPGQENIEAIF
NA NA TRBJ1-4 TRBV12-3/TRBV12-4 TGTGCCAGCATTTTTGGGATCCCAAATGAAAAACTGTTTTTT CASIFGIPNEKLFF
NA medium-sized TRBJ2-7 TRBV10-2 TGCGCCAGCAGTGGGGGTAACGAGCAGTACTTC CASSGGNEQYF
NA once TRBJ2-7 TRBV11-2 TGTGCAAGCAGCTTAAGCTCTACGGAGCGGTACTTC CASSLSSTERYF
NA NA TRBJ1-6 TRBV6-1 TGTACCAGCAGTGAAGGGGTCGTCGGGGATTCGCCCCTCCACTTT CTSSEGVVGDSPLHF
NA NA TRBJ1-4 TRBV25-1 TGTGCCAGCAGTGAAGCTGAAAAACTGTTTTTT CASSEAEKLFF
TRBD1 large TRBJ2-7 TRBV11-3 TGTGCCAGCAGCTCCGGGACAGGGGAGGCCGAGCAGTACTTC CASSSGTGEAEQYF
NA once TRBJ2-1 TRBV12-3/TRBV12-4 TGTGCCAGCTTCCCCGGCGGACAGAACTTGATTAATGCGCAGTTCTTC CASFPGGQNLINAQFF
NA few TRBJ2-5 TRBV13 TGTGCCAGCAGCTTATGGGGATCCGAGACCCATTACTTC CASSLWGSETHYF
NA many TRBJ2-7 TRBV20-1 TGCAGTGCTAGGGGTAGGGAACCCTACGAGCAGTACTTC CSARGREPYEQYF
TRBD1 once TRBJ2-3 TRBV6-5 TGTGCCAGTAGTTACTCAGACAGGGAAGGCCAGCCCCAGTATTTT CASSYSDREGQPQYF
NA NA TRBJ2-3 TRBV29-1 TGCAGCATTGGACGGGATCCGCAGTATTTT CSIGRDPQYF
TRBD1 NA TRBJ1-4 TRBV12-3/TRBV12-4 TGTGCCAGCAGTTCCGCGACAGGGAGTGGCGATATACTGTTTTTT CASSSATGSGDILFF
TRBD2 NA TRBJ2-7 TRBV29-1 TGCAGCGTTGATGAACCGGGACTAGCGGGAGTGAACAACGAGCTGTACTTC CSVDEPGLAGVNNELYF
NA NA TRBJ2-1 TRBV20-1 TGCAGTGCTAGATCCCGGACCACTAGCTCCTACAATGAGCAGTTCTTC CSARSRTTSSYNEQFF
NA many TRBJ1-1 TRBV20-1 TGCAGTGCTATGTCCGTCTACACTGAAGCTTTCTTT CSAMSVYTEAFF
NA once TRBJ2-3 TRBV10-1 TGCGCCAGCAGTAGACACCATACAGGTACGCAGTATTTT CASSRHHTGTQYF
TRBD1 NA TRBJ1-5 TRBV12-3/TRBV12-4 TGTGCCAGCAGGGGACAAGGGGGCAATCAGTCCCAGCATTTT CASRGQGGNQSQHF
NA few TRBJ2-7 TRBV6-2/TRBV6-3 TGTGCCAGCAGTTACCAGGATAGCTCCTACGAGCAGTACTTC CASSYQDSSYEQYF
TRBD1 NA TRBJ2-5 TRBV6-1 TGCGCCAGCAATCAGAGACAGGGGAGCTTAGCAGAGACCCAGTACTTC CASNQRQGSLAETQYF
NA NA TRBJ1-5 TRBV7-9 TGTGCCAATAGCTCGCAGGGGTACAATCAGCCCCAGCATTTT CANSSQGYNQPQHF
NA many TRBJ2-1 TRBV28 TGTGCCAGCAGTTTCCTAGCGCCTACCTACAATGAGCAGTTCTTC CASSFLAPTYNEQFF
TRBD2 NA TRBJ2-1 TRBV7-8 TGTGCCAGCAGCTTAGAGCGGGAGCAATGGGGCAATGAGCAGTTCTTC CASSLEREQWGNEQFF
NA NA TRBJ2-1 TRBV12-3/TRBV12-4 TGTGCCGGCAGTATGACAGGCAAATACAATGACCAGTTCTTC CAGSMTGKYNDQFF
NA many TRBJ2-5 TRBV5-1 TGCGCCAGCAGCTTCTGGGGACCTGAGGAGACCCAGTACTTC CASSFWGPEETQYF
NA NA TRBJ2-4 TRBV19 TGTGCCAGTAGTATAACGGGGGCTATGCCCAAAAACATTCAGTACTTC CASSITGAMPKNIQYF
NA NA TRBJ1-2 TRBV29-1 TGCAGCGTTGAAGCTTTGAGTGAGGCTGGCTATGGCTGCACCTTC CSVEALSEAGYGCTF
NA NA TRBJ2-2 TRBV12-3/TRBV12-4 TGTGCCAGCAGTACTCCTAGCCCCCCGAACACCGGGGAGCCGTTTTTT CASSTPSPPNTGEPFF
TRBD2 NA TRBJ2-5 TRBV4-2 TGTGTCAGCAACCCTCGACTAGCGGGGAACCAAGAGACCCAGTACTTC CVSNPRLAGNQETQYF
NA few TRBJ2-7 TRBV6-2/TRBV6-3 TGTGTCAGCACCGTGCGGGAAAATAGGGAGCAGTACTTC CVSTVRENREQYF
TRBD1 NA TRBJ2-7 TRBV10-3 TGTGCCATCAGGGCAGAGGACAGGGGGGACTACAAGCAGTACTTC CAIRAEDRGDYKQYF
NA NA TRBJ2-7 TRBV5-1 TGCGCCAGCAGCTTAATCAGGGACCACGTCGTCGGACGGTCACCCAGCTCCTACGAGCAGTATTTC CASSLIRDHVVGRSPSSYEQYF
NA NA TRBJ2-6 TRBV20-1 TGCAGTGCTAGGTCGAGGGGTGAGGCCAACGTCCTGATTTTC CSARSRGEANVLIF
NA NA TRBJ1-2 TRBV12-3/TRBV12-4 TGTGCCAGCAGCCCTACAAGGATTGTCTCCAACTATGGCTGCACCTTC CASSPTRIVSNYGCTF
TRBD1 many TRBJ1-2 TRBV4-1 TGCGCCAGCAGTGCCCGACAGGGGACATACCCAAACTATGGCTACACCTTC CASSARQGTYPNYGYTF
TRBD1 NA TRBJ1-1 TRBV6-1 TGTGCCAGCAATACCTCCGGGACAGGGACCACTGAAGCTTTCTTC CASNTSGTGTTEAFF
TRBD2 NA TRBJ2-3 TRBV30 TGTGCCTGGAGACATGCGGGGGGCACAGATACGCAGTATTTT CAWRHAGGTDTQYF
NA NA TRBJ2-3 TRBV4-2 TGTGCCAGCAGCCAAGAGGGGGGGCTAACGGAATCAGATACGCAGTATTTT CASSQEGGLTESDTQYF
NA NA TRBJ1-1 TRBV6-5 TGTGCAAGCAATTACGGAGGGCTTGGGACTGAAGCTTTCTTT CASNYGGLGTEAFF
TRBD2 NA TRBJ2-7 TRBV6-2/TRBV6-3 TGTGCCAGCAGTTTCTCGGCGGGGGGAACTTACGAGCAGTACTTC CASSFSAGGTYEQYF
NA NA TRBJ1-5 TRBV11-2 TGTGCCTACAGCTTTGATGGATTGAGCAATCAACCCCAGCATTTT CAYSFDGLSNQPQHF
TRBD1 NA TRBJ1-5 TRBV6-1 TGTGCCAGCAGTGAGGACGAAGGGGGCGGTAATCAGCCCCATCATTTT CASSEDEGGGNQPHHF